The source of this T cell receptor (beta chain) is a study of T cells after yellow fever vaccination. Whole-study results and caveats: The secondary response showed a weaker magnitude and a faster peak, day 5 versus 15. Of the clonotypes, a small share occurred in both CD4 and CD8 compartments. Re-detected after boosting: most primary clones, 96% of CD4 and under 90% of CD8. Abundant clonotypes from the bulk population could get into FACS-sorted repertoires as contaminants.

TCRdb passed the 5' RACE reads through MiXCR, listing each CDR3 protein once. The data contain 510,000 or so distinct CDR3 sequences, about 19% of them singletons. V was trimmed by 9 bases and J by 9 bases, leaving 18 bases between them. The germline V gene has CDR1 LNHDA and CDR2 SQIVND (reference sequence). The CDR3 runs 13 residues. In its sample, this clonotype was seen a few times. The antigen is not known. The chain recombines TRBV19 with TRBJ1-5; the D gene is possibly TRBD1 (5 bases). The source is a man younger than 40 who received the YFV17D yellow fever vaccine. The sequenced sample was PBMCs, obtained 15 days after the yellow fever booster vaccination. CDR3 sequence (DNA): TGTGCCAGCGCCTCGGGGCCCAGGTGGCCCCAGCATTTT. Translated: CASASGPRWPQHF.